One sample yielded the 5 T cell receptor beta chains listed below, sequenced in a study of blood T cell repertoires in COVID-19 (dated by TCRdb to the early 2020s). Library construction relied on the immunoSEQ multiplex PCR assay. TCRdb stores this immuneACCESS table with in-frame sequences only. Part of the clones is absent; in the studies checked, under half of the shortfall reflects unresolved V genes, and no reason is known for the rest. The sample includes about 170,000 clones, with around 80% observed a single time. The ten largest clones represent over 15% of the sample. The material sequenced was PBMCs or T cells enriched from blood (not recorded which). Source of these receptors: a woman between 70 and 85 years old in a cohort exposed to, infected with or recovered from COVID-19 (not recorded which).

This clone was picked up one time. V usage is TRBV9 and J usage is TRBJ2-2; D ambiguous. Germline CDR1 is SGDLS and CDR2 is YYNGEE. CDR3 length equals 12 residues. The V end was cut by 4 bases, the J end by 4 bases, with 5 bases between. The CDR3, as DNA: TGTGCCAGCAGCCCAATCACCGGGGAGCTGTTTTTT. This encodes CASSPITGELFF.

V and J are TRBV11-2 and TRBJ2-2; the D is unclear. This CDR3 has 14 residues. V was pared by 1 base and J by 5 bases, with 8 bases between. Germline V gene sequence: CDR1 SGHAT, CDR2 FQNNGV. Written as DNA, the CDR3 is TGTGCCAGCAGCTTAGGGGTGACTACCGGGGAGCTGTTTTTT. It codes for CASSLGVTTGELFF.

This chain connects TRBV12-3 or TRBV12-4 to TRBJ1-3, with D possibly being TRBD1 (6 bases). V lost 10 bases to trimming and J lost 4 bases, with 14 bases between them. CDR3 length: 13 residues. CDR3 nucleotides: TGTGCCACTAGTACAGGGCTCGGAAACACCATATATTTT. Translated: CATSTGLGNTIYF.

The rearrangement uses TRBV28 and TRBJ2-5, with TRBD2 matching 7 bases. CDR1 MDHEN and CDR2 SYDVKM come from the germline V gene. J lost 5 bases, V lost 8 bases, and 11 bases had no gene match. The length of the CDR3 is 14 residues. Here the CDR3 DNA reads TGTGCCAGCGCGGGAGCTGGCGGGGTGGAGACCCAGTACTTC. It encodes CASAGAGGVETQYF.

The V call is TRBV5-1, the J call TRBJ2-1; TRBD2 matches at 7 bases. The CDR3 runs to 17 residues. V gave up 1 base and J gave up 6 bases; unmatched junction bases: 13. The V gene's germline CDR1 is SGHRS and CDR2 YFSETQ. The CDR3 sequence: CASSLTVVGGRPNEQFF. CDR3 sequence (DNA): TGCGCCAGCAGCTTGACTGTCGTCGGCGGGAGACCCAATGAGCAGTTCTTC.